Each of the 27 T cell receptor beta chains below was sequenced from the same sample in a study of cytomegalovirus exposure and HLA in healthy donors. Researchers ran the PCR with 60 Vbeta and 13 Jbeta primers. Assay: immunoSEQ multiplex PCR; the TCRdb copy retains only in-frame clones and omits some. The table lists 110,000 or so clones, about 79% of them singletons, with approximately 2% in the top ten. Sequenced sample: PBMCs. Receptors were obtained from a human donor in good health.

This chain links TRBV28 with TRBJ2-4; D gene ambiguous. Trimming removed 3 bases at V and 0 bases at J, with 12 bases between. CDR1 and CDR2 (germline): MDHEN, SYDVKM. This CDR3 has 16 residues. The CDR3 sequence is CASSFDHSLAKNIQYF. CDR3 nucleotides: TGTGCCAGCAGTTTCGATCACAGCTTAGCCAAAAACATTCAGTACTTC.

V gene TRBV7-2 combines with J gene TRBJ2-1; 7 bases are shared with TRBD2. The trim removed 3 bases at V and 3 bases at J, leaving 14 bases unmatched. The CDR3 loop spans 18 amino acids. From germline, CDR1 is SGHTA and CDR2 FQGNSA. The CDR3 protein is CASSFVKAGLVGYNEQFF. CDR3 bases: TGTGCCAGCAGCTTCGTCAAAGCTGGACTAGTCGGCTACAATGAGCAGTTCTTC.

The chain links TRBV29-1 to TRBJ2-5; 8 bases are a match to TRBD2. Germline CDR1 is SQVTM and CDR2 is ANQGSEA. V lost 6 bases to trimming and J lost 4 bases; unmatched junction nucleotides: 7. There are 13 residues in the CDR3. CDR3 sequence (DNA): TGCAGCGTCCGAGCGGGAGTGGGAGAGACCCAGTACTTC. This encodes CSVRAGVGETQYF.

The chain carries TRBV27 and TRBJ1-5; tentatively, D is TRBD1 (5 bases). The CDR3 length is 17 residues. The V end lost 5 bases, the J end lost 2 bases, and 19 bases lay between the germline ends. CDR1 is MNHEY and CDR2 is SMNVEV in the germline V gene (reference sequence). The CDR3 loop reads CASSLRDSKGGNQPQHF. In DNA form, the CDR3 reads TGTGCCAGCAGTCTCCGGGACTCCAAGGGAGGCAATCAGCCCCAGCATTTT.

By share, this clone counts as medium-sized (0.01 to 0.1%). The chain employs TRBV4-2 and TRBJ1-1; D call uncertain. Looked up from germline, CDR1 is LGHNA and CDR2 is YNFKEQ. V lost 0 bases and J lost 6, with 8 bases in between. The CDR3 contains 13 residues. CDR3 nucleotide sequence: TGTGCCAGCAGCCAAGATTTGTCGGCTGAAGCTTTCTTT. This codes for CASSQDLSAEAFF.

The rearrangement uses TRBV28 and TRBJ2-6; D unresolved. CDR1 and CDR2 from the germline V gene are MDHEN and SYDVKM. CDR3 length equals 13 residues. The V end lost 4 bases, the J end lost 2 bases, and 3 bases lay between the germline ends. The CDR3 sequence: CASSSTGANVLTF. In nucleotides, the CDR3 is TGTGCCAGCAGTTCAACTGGGGCCAACGTCCTGACTTTC.

The CDR3 reads CASSLQGARTEAFF. CDR3 DNA sequence: TGTGCCAGCAGCTTACAGGGGGCGCGGACTGAAGCTTTCTTT. The V gene is TRBV27, the J gene TRBJ1-1; 9 nucleotides match TRBD1. CDR3 length: 14 amino acids. Trimming cost V 6 bases and J 5 bases; bases outside gene matches: 7. Germline loops: CDR1 MNHEY, CDR2 SMNVEV (reference sequence).

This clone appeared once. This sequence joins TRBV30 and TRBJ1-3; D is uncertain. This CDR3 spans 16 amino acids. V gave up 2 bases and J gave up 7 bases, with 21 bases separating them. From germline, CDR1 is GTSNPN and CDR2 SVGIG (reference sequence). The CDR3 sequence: CAWSRAGSSGGNTIYF. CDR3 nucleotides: TGTGCCTGGAGTCGGGCCGGGAGTTCGGGTGGGAACACCATATATTTT.

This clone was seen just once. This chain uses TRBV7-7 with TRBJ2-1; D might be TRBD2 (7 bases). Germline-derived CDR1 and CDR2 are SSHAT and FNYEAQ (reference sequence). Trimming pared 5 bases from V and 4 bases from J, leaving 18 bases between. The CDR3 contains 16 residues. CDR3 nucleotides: TGTGCCAGCAGCCCTCTCCCGGGGGGCATATACAATGAGCAGTTCTTC. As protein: CASSPLPGGIYNEQFF.

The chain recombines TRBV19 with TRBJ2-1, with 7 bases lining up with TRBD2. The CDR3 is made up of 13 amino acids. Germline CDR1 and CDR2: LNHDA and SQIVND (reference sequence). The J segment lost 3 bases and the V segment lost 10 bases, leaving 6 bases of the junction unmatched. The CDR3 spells CATGRTSYNEQFF. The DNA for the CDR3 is TGTGCCACGGGAAGGACTAGCTACAATGAGCAGTTCTTC.

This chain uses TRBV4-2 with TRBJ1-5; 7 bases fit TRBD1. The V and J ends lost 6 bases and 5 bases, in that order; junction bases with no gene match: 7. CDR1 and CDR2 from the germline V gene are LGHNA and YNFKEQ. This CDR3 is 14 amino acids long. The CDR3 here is CASSFTGEDQPQHF. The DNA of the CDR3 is TGTGCCAGCAGTTTTACAGGGGAAGATCAGCCCCAGCATTTT.

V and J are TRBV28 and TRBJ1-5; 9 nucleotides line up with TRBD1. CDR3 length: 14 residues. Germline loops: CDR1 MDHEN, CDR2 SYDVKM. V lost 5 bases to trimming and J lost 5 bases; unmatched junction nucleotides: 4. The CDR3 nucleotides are TGTGCCAGCAGTCTGGGACAGGGCTATCAGCCCCAGCATTTT. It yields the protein CASSLGQGYQPQHF.

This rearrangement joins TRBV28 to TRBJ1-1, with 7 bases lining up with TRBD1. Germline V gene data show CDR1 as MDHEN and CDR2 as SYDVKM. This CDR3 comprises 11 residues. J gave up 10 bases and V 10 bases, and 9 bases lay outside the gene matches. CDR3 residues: CATRGGLVAFF. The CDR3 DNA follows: TGTGCCACCAGGGGGGGTTTGGTAGCTTTCTTT.

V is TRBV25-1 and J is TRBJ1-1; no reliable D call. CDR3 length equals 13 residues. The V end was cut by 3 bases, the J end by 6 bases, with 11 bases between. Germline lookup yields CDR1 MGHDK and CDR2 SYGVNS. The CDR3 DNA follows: TGTGCCAGCAGTGACGGGGATTTGGCTGAAGCTTTCTTT. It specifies CASSDGDLAEAFF.

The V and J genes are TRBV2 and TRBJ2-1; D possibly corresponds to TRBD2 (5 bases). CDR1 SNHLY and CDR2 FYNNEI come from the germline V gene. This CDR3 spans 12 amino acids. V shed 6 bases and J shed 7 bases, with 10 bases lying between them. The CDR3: CASSETRNEQFF. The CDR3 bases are TGTGCCAGCAGCGAAACTAGGAATGAGCAGTTCTTC.

The CDR3 nucleotides read TGTGCCAGCAGTTTAAGGCGCCTAGGTTACATTCAGTACTTC. Translating gives CASSLRRLGYIQYF. The V and J genes are TRBV28 and TRBJ2-4; no clear D gene. Trimming stripped 2 bases from V and 8 bases from J, with 13 bases between. The CDR3 length is 14 residues. The germline gives CDR1 MDHEN, CDR2 SYDVKM.

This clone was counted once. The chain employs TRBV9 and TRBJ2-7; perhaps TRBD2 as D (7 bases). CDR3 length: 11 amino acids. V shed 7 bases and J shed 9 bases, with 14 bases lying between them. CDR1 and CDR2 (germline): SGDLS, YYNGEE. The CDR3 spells CASEGGGRQYF. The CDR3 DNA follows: TGTGCCAGCGAGGGAGGGGGTCGGCAGTACTTC.

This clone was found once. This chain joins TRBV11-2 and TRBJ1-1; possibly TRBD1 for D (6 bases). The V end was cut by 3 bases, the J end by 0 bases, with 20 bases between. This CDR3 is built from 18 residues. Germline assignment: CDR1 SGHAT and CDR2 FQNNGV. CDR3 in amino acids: CASSFLNHRVSMNTEAFF. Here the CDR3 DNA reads TGTGCCAGCAGCTTCCTCAATCACAGGGTATCTATGAACACTGAAGCTTTCTTT.

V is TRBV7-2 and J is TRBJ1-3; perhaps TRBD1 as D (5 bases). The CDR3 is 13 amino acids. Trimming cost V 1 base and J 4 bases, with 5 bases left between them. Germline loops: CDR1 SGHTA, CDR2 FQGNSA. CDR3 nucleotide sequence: TGTGCCAGCAGCTTAGGGACAGGAAACACCATATATTTT. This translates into CASSLGTGNTIYF. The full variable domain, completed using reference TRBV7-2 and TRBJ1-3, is GAGVSQSPSNKVTEKGKDVELRCDPISGHTALYWYRQSLGQGLEFLIYFQGNSAPDKSGLPSDRFSAERTGGSVSTLTIQRTQQEDSAVYLCASSLGTGNTIYFGEGSWLTVV.

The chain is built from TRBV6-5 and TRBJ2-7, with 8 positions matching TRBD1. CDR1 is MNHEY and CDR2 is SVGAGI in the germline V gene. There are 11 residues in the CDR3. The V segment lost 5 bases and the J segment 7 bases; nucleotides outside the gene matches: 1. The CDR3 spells CASSQGAEQYF. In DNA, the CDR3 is TGTGCCAGCAGTCAGGGGGCGGAGCAGTACTTC.

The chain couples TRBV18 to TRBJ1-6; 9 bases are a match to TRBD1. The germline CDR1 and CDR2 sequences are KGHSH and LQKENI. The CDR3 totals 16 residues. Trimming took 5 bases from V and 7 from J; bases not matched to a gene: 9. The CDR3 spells CASSADRGLSNSPLHF. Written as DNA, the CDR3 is TGTGCCAGCTCAGCGGACAGGGGCCTATCCAATTCACCCCTCCACTTT.

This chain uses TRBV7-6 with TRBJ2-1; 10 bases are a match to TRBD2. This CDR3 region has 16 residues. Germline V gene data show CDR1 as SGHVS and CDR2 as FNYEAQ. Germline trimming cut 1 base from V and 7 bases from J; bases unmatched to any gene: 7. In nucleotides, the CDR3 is TGTGCCAGCAGCTTAGGAGCTAGCGGGGGAATGAATGAGCAGTTCTTC. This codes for CASSLGASGGMNEQFF.

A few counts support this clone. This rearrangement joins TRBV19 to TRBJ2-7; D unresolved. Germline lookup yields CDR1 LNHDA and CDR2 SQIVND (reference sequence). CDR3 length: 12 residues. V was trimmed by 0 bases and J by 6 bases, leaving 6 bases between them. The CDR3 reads CASSIEPGEQYF. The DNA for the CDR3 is TGTGCCAGTAGTATAGAACCGGGCGAGCAGTACTTC.

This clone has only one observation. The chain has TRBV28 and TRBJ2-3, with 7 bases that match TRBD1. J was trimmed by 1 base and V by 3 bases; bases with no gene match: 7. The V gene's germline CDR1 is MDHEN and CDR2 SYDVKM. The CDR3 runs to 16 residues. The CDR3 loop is CASSLAQQGRTDTQYF. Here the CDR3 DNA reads TGTGCCAGCAGTTTGGCCCAACAGGGGCGCACAGATACGCAGTATTTT. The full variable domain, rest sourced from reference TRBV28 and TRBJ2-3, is DVKVTQSSRYLVKRTGEKVFLECVQDMDHENMFWYRQDPGLGLRLIYFSYDVKMKEKGDIPEGYSVSREKKERFSLILESASTNQTSMYLCASSLAQQGRTDTQYFGPGTRLTVL.

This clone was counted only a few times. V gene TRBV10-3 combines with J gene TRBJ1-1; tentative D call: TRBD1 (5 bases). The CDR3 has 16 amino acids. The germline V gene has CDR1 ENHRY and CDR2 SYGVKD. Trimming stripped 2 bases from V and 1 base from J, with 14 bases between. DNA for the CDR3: TGTGCCATCAGTGAGAAGTGGGCAAGGGGGAACACTGAAGCTTTCTTT. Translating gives CAISEKWARGNTEAFF.

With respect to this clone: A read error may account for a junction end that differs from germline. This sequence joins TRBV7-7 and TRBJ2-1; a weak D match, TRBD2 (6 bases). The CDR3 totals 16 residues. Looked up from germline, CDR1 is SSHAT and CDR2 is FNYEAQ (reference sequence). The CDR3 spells CASSPSAGPSYNEQFF. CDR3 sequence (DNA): TGTGCTAGCAGCCCTTCAGCGGGCCCCTCCTACAATGAGCAGTTCTTC.

In DNA, the CDR3 is TGCGCCAGCTCCTGGGGGACAGGGAACACCGGGGAGCTGTTTTTT. Protein sequence: CASSWGTGNTGELFF. J is TRBJ2-2 and V is TRBV4-3; 8 positions match TRBD1. The CDR3 length is 15 residues. Trimming at V came to 8 bases and at J to 1 base, leaving 6 bases not matched to a gene. CDR1 LGHNA and CDR2 YSLEER come from the germline V gene.